Listed below are T cell receptor beta chains from one sample, sequenced in a study of shared clonotypes between healthy human individuals. Method: immunoSEQ multiplex PCR; TCRdb's copy keeps in-frame clones and lacks some. The sample lists 1.5 million to 1.9 million clones; 95% to 99% were seen once. Sequencing was performed on naive CD4+ T cells sorted from blood. The receptors shown here come from a young man in good health. CDR3s include the opening cysteine and the closing phenylalanine or tryptophan. The order of the fields is V gene, CDR3 protein.

V gene: TRBV9
CDR3 protein: CASSVEISGRVTDTQYF

V gene: TRBV6-5
CDR3 protein: CASTTTGSSGNTIYF

V gene: TRBV7-3
CDR3 protein: CASSLVSAGQGANEQFF

V gene: TRBV27
CDR3 protein: CASSRGPNYGYTF

V gene: TRBV5-1
CDR3 protein: CASSSRGTGTTYEQYF

V gene: TRBV18
CDR3 protein: CASSPATRAPGNTIYF

V gene: TRBV2
CDR3 protein: CASSEEQSYGYTF

V gene: TRBV19
CDR3 protein: CASGLLNEQFF

V gene: TRBV5-4
CDR3 protein: CASSEGFGYTF

V gene: TRBV19
CDR3 protein: CASSIYRASTDTQYF

V gene: TRBV6-5
CDR3 protein: CASSYSSGYAYEQYF

V gene: TRBV7-8
CDR3 protein: CASSLDEETQYF

V gene: TRBV6-6
CDR3 protein: CASSKTIGGKNIQYF

V gene: TRBV9
CDR3 protein: CASSVSGRSPEQYF

V gene: TRBV5-1
CDR3 protein: CASSYGDSFGTDTQYF

V gene: TRBV19
CDR3 protein: CASSGQRVGPQHF

V gene: TRBV28
CDR3 protein: CASSLVAGNTDTQYF

V gene: TRBV11-2
CDR3 protein: CASKEGQYEQYF

V gene: TRBV5-5
CDR3 protein: CASSWTRFANTGELFF

V gene: TRBV6-5
CDR3 protein: CASSYKVAGEQYF

V gene: TRBV11-3
CDR3 protein: CASSPNTGELFF

V gene: TRBV6-6
CDR3 protein: CASSYGQGARAFF

V gene: TRBV28
CDR3 protein: CASSLRTSGRGSYEQYF

V gene: TRBV6-5
CDR3 protein: CASSPLGKSYEQYF

V gene: TRBV9
CDR3 protein: CASSAGLLAGGINEQFF

V gene: TRBV18
CDR3 protein: CASTNSGTTELFF

V gene: TRBV28
CDR3 protein: CASSTTVEAFF

V gene: TRBV2
CDR3 protein: CASSDSGRLEQFF

V gene: TRBV28
CDR3 protein: CASSLYEGLAGGHNEQFF

V gene: TRBV4-1
CDR3 protein: CASSQILGYEQYF

V gene: TRBV7-2
CDR3 protein: CASSMDREREQFF

V gene: TRBV5-1
CDR3 protein: CASRPGLAGGWEYEQYF

V gene: TRBV2
CDR3 protein: CASIKQGEQYF

V gene: TRBV19
CDR3 protein: CASSRTGSEQYF

V gene: TRBV7-9
CDR3 protein: CASSFTGAGELFF

V gene: TRBV5-1
CDR3 protein: CASSSTGINEQFF

V gene: TRBV5-1
CDR3 protein: CASSVVGANTGELFF

V gene: TRBV19
CDR3 protein: CASSLTGVGEKLFF

V gene: TRBV27
CDR3 protein: CASSLGQGYGYTF

V gene: TRBV7-9
CDR3 protein: CASSARGTGNTIYF

V gene: TRBV7-9
CDR3 protein: CASSLAGTPGNTIYF

V gene: TRBV27
CDR3 protein: CASTSGTGRGGQYF

V gene: TRBV7-9
CDR3 protein: CASSRTPVDTQYF

V gene: TRBV7-7
CDR3 protein: CASSRGGNQETQYF

V gene: TRBV5-1
CDR3 protein: CASSAGTRSYEQYF

V gene: TRBV18
CDR3 protein: CASSPSGGTTYNEQFF

V gene: TRBV10-3
CDR3 protein: CAISELRFSYEQYF

V gene: TRBV29-1
CDR3 protein: CSVAPVLGTEAFF